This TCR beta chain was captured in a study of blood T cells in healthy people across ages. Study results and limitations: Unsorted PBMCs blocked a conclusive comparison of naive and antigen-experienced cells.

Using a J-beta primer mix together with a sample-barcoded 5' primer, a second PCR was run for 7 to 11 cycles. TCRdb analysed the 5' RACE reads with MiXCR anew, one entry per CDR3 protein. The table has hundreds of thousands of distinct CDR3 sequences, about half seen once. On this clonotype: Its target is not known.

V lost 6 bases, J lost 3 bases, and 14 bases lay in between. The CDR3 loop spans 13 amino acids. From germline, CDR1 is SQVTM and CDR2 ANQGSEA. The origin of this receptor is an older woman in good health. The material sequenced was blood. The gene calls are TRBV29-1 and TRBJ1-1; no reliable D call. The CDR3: CSVQTPADTEAFF. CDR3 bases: TGCAGCGTCCAGACCCCAGCGGACACTGAAGCTTTCTTT.